One and the same sample provided the 8 T cell receptor beta chains below, sequenced in a study of blood T cells in healthy people across ages. The second PCR ran roughly 6 to 12 cycles with a sample-barcoded 5' primer and J-beta primers. TCRdb re-called the 5' RACE reads through MiXCR, storing one row per CDR3 protein. The top ten clones hold around 20% of a sample with roughly 500,000 distinct CDR3 sequences, 25% to 30% of them seen once. Sequencing input: blood. The receptors were gathered from a woman in her sixties or seventies in good health.

The chain links TRBV5-5 to TRBJ1-1, with D perhaps TRBD1 (5 bases). The CDR3 has 11 amino acids. The V end lost 1 base, the J end lost 10 bases, and 8 bases lay between the germline ends. Germline V lookup: CDR1 SGHKS, CDR2 YYEKEE (reference sequence). This CDR3 is CASSLLQGAFF. In DNA, the CDR3 is TGTGCCAGCAGCTTGTTGCAGGGAGCTTTCTTT.

This rearrangement joins TRBV6-2 or TRBV6-3 to TRBJ1-2; D not resolved. With 4 bases removed from V and 5 bases from J, the gap between germline ends came to 5 bases. CDR3 size: 11 residues. Germline V gene data show CDR1 as MNHEY and CDR2 as SVGEGT. CDR3 nucleotide sequence: TGTGCCAGCAGTTTCAAGTATGGCTACACCTTC. Its translation: CASSFKYGYTF.

Only a few counts were recorded for this clonotype. The junction does not match germline at one end; this may be a read error. The V and J genes are TRBV28 and TRBJ2-5; TRBD1 agrees at 9 bases. Germline CDR1 and CDR2: MDHEN and SYDVKM. This CDR3 is 15 amino acids long. The CDR3 sequence: CASSSPAQGAGGKFF. CDR3 DNA sequence: TGTGCCAGCAGCTCCCCCGCACAGGGGGCTGGCGGGAAGTTCTTC.

The rearrangement links TRBV6-1 to TRBJ2-3, with a possible D match to TRBD2 (5 bases). The CDR3 spans 14 residues. Trimming left V 7 bases short and J 3 bases short, with 14 bases between. Germline-derived CDR1 and CDR2 are MNHNS and SASEGT. CDR3 loop: CASKLGVRTDTQYF. Written as DNA, the CDR3 is TGTGCCAGCAAACTAGGCGTGAGGACAGATACGCAGTATTTT.

This clonotype came up a few times. The chain couples TRBV9 to TRBJ2-4, with D hard to call. The V end lost 3 bases, the J end lost 7 bases, and 14 bases lay between the germline ends. The CDR3 has 14 residues. Germline assignment: CDR1 SGDLS and CDR2 YYNGEE. CDR3 loop: CASSANLGGNIQYF. The CDR3 region has the DNA TGTGCCAGCAGCGCTAACCTGGGTGGGAACATTCAGTACTTC. Filled out from reference TRBV9 and TRBJ2-4, the complete variable domain reads DSGVTQTPKHLITATGQRVTLRCSPRSGDLSVYWYQQSLDQGLQFLIQYYNGEERAKGNILERFSAQQFPDLHSELNLSSLELGDSALYFCASSANLGGNIQYFGAGTRLSVL.

The rearrangement joins TRBV3-1 to TRBJ2-7; D not certain. Germline CDR1 reads LGHDT; CDR2 reads YNNKEL (reference sequence). CDR3 length: 11 residues. V lost 5 bases and J lost 5, with 7 bases in between. CDR3 residues: CASSGPHEQYF. CDR3 bases: TGTGCCAGCAGCGGCCCCCACGAGCAGTACTTC.

CDR3 residues: CASTLAGETYNEQFF. For the CDR3, the DNA is TGTGCCAGCACCCTAGCGGGGGAAACCTACAATGAGCAGTTCTTC. J is TRBJ2-1 and V is TRBV12-3 or TRBV12-4; 10 bases match TRBD2. The V gene end was trimmed by 7 bases and the J gene end by 2 bases; junction bases not matched to a gene: 5. The CDR3 extends over 15 amino acids.

This clonotype was counted ten times or more. V gene TRBV12-3 or TRBV12-4 combines with J gene TRBJ1-2, with a weak D call TRBD1 (5 bases). Trimming removed 10 bases from V and 4 bases from J, with 16 bases in between. The CDR3 sequence is 13 residues long. CDR3 residues: CAIQMSGRYGYTF. CDR3 DNA: TGTGCCATCCAGATGTCGGGACGCTATGGCTACACCTTC.